Sequencing of this T cell receptor (beta chain) was carried out in a study of T cells in Graves' hyperthyroidism and ophthalmopathy. Unmatched junction bases numbered 9, after V lost 6 bases and J lost 6 bases. The CDR3 is made up of 14 amino acids. Germline V gene lookup returns CDR1 SNHLY and CDR2 FYNNEI. The TCR beta CDR3 regions underwent amplification using RNA transcripts as the source. The primer set for the first-round RT-PCR of the TCR CDR3 was HTBI. TCRdb ran MiXCR on the multiplex PCR reads and lists one entry per CDR3 protein. The table lists 560,000 or so distinct CDR3 sequences, roughly 50% of them singletons, with roughly 8.2% in the top ten. Findings and limits, study-wide: Blood also showed most of the thyroid clonotypes that were expanded above 0.001.

In its sample, this clonotype was seen a few times. Its antigen is unknown. This chain uses TRBV2 with TRBJ2-7, with TRBD2 matching over 9 bases. The sequence derives from a woman aged 18-30 years with Graves' hyperthyroidism. Input material: peripheral blood or thyroid tissue (not recorded which). The CDR3 reads CASSPEQAGGEQYF. In DNA form, the CDR3 reads TGTGCCAGCAGCCCCGAGCAAGCGGGAGGCGAGCAGTACTTC.